These 18 T cell receptor beta chains came from one sample sequenced in a study of blood T cell repertoires in COVID-19. Method: immunoSEQ multiplex PCR; TCRdb's copy keeps in-frame clones and lacks some. The sample has 40,000 to 55,000 clones, more than 65% seen once. Sequencing was performed on peripheral blood. All receptors derive from a woman aged 70-85 years with acute or convalescent COVID-19.

The rearrangement links TRBV7-2 to TRBJ2-1; D not resolved. CDR1 is SGHTA and CDR2 is FQGNSA in the germline V gene. V lost 1 base and J 4 bases, leaving 8 bases between the germline ends. The CDR3 spans 14 residues. In DNA form, the CDR3 reads TGTGCCAGCAGCTTAGGTGCGTCTTACAATGAGCAGTTCTTC. Translating it yields CASSLGASYNEQFF.

The chain combines TRBV18 with TRBJ2-2; 8 positions match TRBD2. Germline V lookup: CDR1 KGHSH, CDR2 LQKENI. The CDR3 covers 15 residues. J was trimmed by 6 bases and V by 1 base; bases with no gene match: 4. In nucleotides, the CDR3 is TGTGCCAGCTCACCACAGAAAGCGGGAGCCGGGGAGCTGTTTTTT. Its protein product is CASSPQKAGAGELFF.

J is TRBJ2-1 and V is TRBV5-1; TRBD2 agrees at 14 bases. Germline lookup yields CDR1 SGHRS and CDR2 YFSETQ. V shed 2 bases, J shed 6 bases, and the junction held 1 base outside the gene matches. The CDR3 is made up of 15 amino acids. The CDR3, as DNA: TGCGCCAGCAGCTTTGGACTAGCGGGGGGCAATGAGCAGTTCTTC. Its protein product is CASSFGLAGGNEQFF. The variable domain in full, with the rest retrieved from reference TRBV5-1 and TRBJ2-1, is KAGVTQTPRYLIKTRGQQVTLSCSPISGHRSVSWYQQTPGQGLQFLFEYFSETQRNKGNFPGRFSGRQFSNSRSEMNVSTLELGDSALYLCASSFGLAGGNEQFFGPGTRLTVL.

J is TRBJ2-5 and V is TRBV18; D is undetermined. This CDR3 comprises 15 residues. Trimming stripped 5 bases from V and 3 bases from J, with 16 bases between. The germline gives CDR1 KGHSH, CDR2 LQKENI. The CDR3 reads CASSVRQLLEETQYF. The CDR3 nucleotides read TGTGCCAGCTCAGTAAGACAATTATTAGAAGAGACCCAGTACTTC.

CDR3 sequence: CASSVVGGPNPNTGELFF. The CDR3 DNA reads as TGTGCCAGCAGCGTAGTCGGGGGGCCCAACCCGAACACCGGGGAGCTGTTTTTT. V is TRBV9 and J is TRBJ2-2; perhaps TRBD2 as D (7 bases). Per the germline V gene, CDR1 is SGDLS and CDR2 is YYNGEE. The CDR3 sequence is 18 residues long. The ends were cut back, 0 bases at V and 0 bases at J, with 15 bases in the middle.

This chain connects TRBV7-2 to TRBJ2-7, with 9 bases fitting TRBD1. This CDR3 is built from 15 residues. CDR1 SGHTA and CDR2 FQGNSA come from the germline V gene. V was pared by 1 base and J by 5 bases, with 6 bases of the junction left unmatched. CDR3: CASSLGGTGLDEQYF. As DNA, the CDR3 is TGTGCCAGCAGCTTAGGGGGGACAGGGCTCGACGAGCAGTACTTC.

The rearrangement uses TRBV5-6 and TRBJ1-2; tentative D call: TRBD1 (5 bases). Germline CDR1 SGHDT, CDR2 YYEEEE. Between the trimmed V and J ends, which lost 5 bases and 8 bases, there was a span of 19 bases. The CDR3 covers 14 residues. DNA for the CDR3: TGTGCCAGCAGAAGGCGGGGGAGTGGTGGCGGCTACACCTTC. This translates into CASRRRGSGGGYTF.

The table lists this clone with a few counts. The V call is TRBV18, the J call TRBJ1-5; D call uncertain. There are 16 residues in the CDR3. CDR1 and CDR2 from the germline V gene are KGHSH and LQKENI. The V end lost 8 bases, the J end lost 6 bases, and 23 bases lay between the germline ends. The CDR3 DNA reads TGTGCCAGCGGAGGAGGACCGTCAAAAGGGAGTCAGCCCCAGCATTTT. This sequence encodes CASGGGPSKGSQPQHF. Based on the CDR3 plus reference TRBV18 and TRBJ1-5, the full variable domain is NAGVMQNPRHLVRRRGQEARLRCSPMKGHSHVYWYRQLPEEGLKFMVYLQKENIIDESGMPKERFSAEFPKEGPSILRIQQVVRGDSAAYFCASGGGPSKGSQPQHFGDGTRLSIL.

This clone was recorded only once. The J gene is TRBJ2-3, the V gene TRBV5-1, with 11 bases matching TRBD2. With V trimmed by 0 bases and J by 0 bases, 6 bases remained unmatched. Germline V CDR1 and CDR2: SGHRS, YFSETQ. The CDR3 loop spans 18 amino acids. As DNA, the CDR3 is TGCGCCAGCAGCTTGGAGACTAGCGGGGCCACTAGCACAGATACGCAGTATTTT. Protein: CASSLETSGATSTDTQYF.

The table lists this clone with a few counts. J is TRBJ1-5 and V is TRBV6-2 or TRBV6-3, with 7 bases fitting TRBD1. Germline loops: CDR1 MNHEY, CDR2 SVGEGT. This CDR3 is built from 14 residues. The V and J ends lost 6 bases and 6 bases, in that order; junction bases with no gene match: 8. CDR3 residues: CASSDRDVSQPQHF. The CDR3 bases are TGTGCCAGCAGCGACAGGGATGTCAGTCAGCCCCAGCATTTT.

The chain links TRBV19 to TRBJ1-5, with 7 bases fitting TRBD1. Germline CDR1 is LNHDA and CDR2 is SQIVND (reference sequence). CDR3 length: 19 residues. Germline trimming cut 4 bases from V and 0 bases from J; bases unmatched to any gene: 15. CDR3 loop: CASSTTGTRAGYSNQPQHF. CDR3 DNA: TGTGCCAGTAGTACGACAGGGACCCGCGCGGGATATAGCAATCAGCCCCAGCATTTT. Based on the CDR3 plus reference TRBV19 and TRBJ1-5, the full variable domain is DGGITQSPKYLFRKEGQNVTLSCEQNLNHDAMYWYRQDPGQGLRLIYYSQIVNDFQKGDIAEGYSVSREKKESFPLTVTSAQKNPTAFYLCASSTTGTRAGYSNQPQHFGDGTRLSIL.

The V and J genes are TRBV19 and TRBJ1-2; D uncertain. CDR3 length: 15 residues. CDR1 LNHDA and CDR2 SQIVND come from the germline V gene (reference sequence). Trimming stripped 8 bases from V and 4 bases from J, with 20 bases between. The CDR3 sequence is CASRTPGGLIYGYTF. In DNA form, the CDR3 reads TGTGCCAGTCGGACTCCCGGCGGGCTTATCTATGGCTACACCTTC.

The chain employs TRBV5-4 and TRBJ2-1; 10 bases line up with TRBD2. Looked up from germline, CDR1 is SGHNT and CDR2 is YYREEE (reference sequence). With 6 bases clipped from V and 6 bases from J, the junction kept 3 bases outside the gene matches. The CDR3 is made up of 13 amino acids. CDR3: CASTTSGTNEQFF. In DNA form, the CDR3 reads TGTGCCAGCACCACTAGCGGGACCAATGAGCAGTTCTTC.

With respect to this clone: The junction does not match germline at one end; this may be a read error. The chain employs TRBV6-5 and TRBJ2-7, with D tentatively TRBD1 (6 bases). The germline gives CDR1 MNHEY, CDR2 SVGAGI. The CDR3 sequence is 13 residues long. DNA for the CDR3: TGTGCCAGCAGTACAACTTTGGGGGCGGAGCCGTACTTC. Translation gives CASSTTLGAEPYF.

V usage is TRBV24-1 and J usage is TRBJ1-5; D might be TRBD1 (6 bases). The CDR3 covers 15 residues. V gave up 3 bases and J gave up 7 bases, with 15 bases separating them. Looked up from germline, CDR1 is KGHDR and CDR2 is SFDVKD. For the CDR3, the DNA is TGTGCCACCAGTGATCAACAGGGTGTTGGACAGCCCCAGCATTTT. This translates into CATSDQQGVGQPQHF.

This rearrangement joins TRBV5-8 to TRBJ2-7; 12 nucleotides align to TRBD2. Germline CDR1 reads SGHTS; CDR2 reads YDEGEE. J lost 3 bases, V lost 4 bases, and 8 bases had no gene match. The CDR3 consists of 16 residues. The CDR3 region is CASSLSSGRGNYEQYF. CDR3 nucleotide sequence: TGTGCCAGCAGCCTCTCTAGCGGGAGGGGAAACTACGAGCAGTACTTC.

The chain combines TRBV18 with TRBJ2-3, with 13 bases identical to TRBD2. This CDR3 region has 16 residues. Losses at the gene ends were 3 bases for V and 2 bases for J; bases not matched to a gene: 2. In germline, CDR1 is KGHSH, CDR2 LQKENI. This chain's CDR3 is CASSPGTSGTTDTQYF. CDR3 nucleotide sequence: TGTGCCAGCTCACCTGGGACTAGCGGGACCACAGATACGCAGTATTTT.

CDR3 region: CACTTGANSPLHF. The CDR3 DNA reads as TGTGCCTGCACTACAGGGGCGAATTCACCCCTCCACTTT. The rearrangement joins TRBV30 to TRBJ1-6, with TRBD1 matching over 7 bases. CDR1 is GTSNPN, CDR2 SVGIG, per germline (reference sequence). This CDR3 has 13 amino acids. V shed 6 bases, J shed 7 bases, and the junction held 6 bases outside the gene matches.